Presented here are 15 T cell receptor beta chains from one specimen sequenced in a study of blood T cell repertoires in COVID-19. Data came from immunoSEQ multiplex PCR; TCRdb stores just in-frame clones and leaves some out. This table has some 150,000 clones, roughly 84% appearing once. The sequencing sample was made of peripheral blood. All receptors derive from a human donor in a cohort sampled during active COVID-19.

The chain links TRBV10-3 to TRBJ2-5, with a tentative D call TRBD2 (6 bases). CDR1 and CDR2 from the germline V gene are ENHRY and SYGVKD. CDR3 size: 11 residues. V lost 5 bases and J lost 5, with 6 bases in between. As DNA, the CDR3 is TGTGCCATCAGTAGCGGGGAGACCCAGTACTTC. Its protein is CAISSGETQYF.

In DNA, the CDR3 is TGTGCCAGCAGCCAAGATCTGGGGCAGATAAATGAAAAACTGTTTTTT. Translating gives CASSQDLGQINEKLFF. The V gene is TRBV4-2, the J gene TRBJ1-4; a weak D match, TRBD1 (5 bases). Germline V gives CDR1 LGHNA, CDR2 YNFKEQ. The CDR3 is 16 amino acids. Trimming cost V 0 bases and J 5 bases, with 13 bases left between them.

A few counts support this clone. V usage is TRBV4-3 and J usage is TRBJ1-4, with D maybe TRBD1 (5 bases). Germline CDR1 LGHNA, CDR2 YSLEER. The CDR3 sequence is 15 residues long. The V end was cut by 5 bases, the J end by 5 bases, with 15 bases between. The CDR3, as DNA: TGCGCCAGCAGCGCCCGGGACGCGGGGAATGAAAAACTGTTTTTT. This codes for CASSARDAGNEKLFF.

This clone showed up just a few times. This chain's CDR3 is CATSRADRAPYDGYTF. CDR3 nucleotides: TGTGCCACCAGCAGAGCAGACAGGGCCCCTTATGATGGCTACACCTTC. This rearrangement joins TRBV15 to TRBJ1-2, with 7 nucleotides matching TRBD1. Trimming took 1 base from V and 6 from J; bases not matched to a gene: 11. The CDR3 runs 16 residues. The V gene's germline CDR1 is LNHNV and CDR2 YYDKDF (reference sequence).

This clone has just one count. This chain connects TRBV5-4 to TRBJ2-2, with 8 positions matching TRBD1. The J segment lost 9 bases and the V segment lost 0 bases, leaving 4 bases of the junction unmatched. This CDR3 is built from 14 residues. CDR1 and CDR2 from the germline V gene are SGHNT and YYREEE (reference sequence). The CDR3 coding sequence is TGTGCCAGCAGCTTGGAGACAGGGGCCAGGGAGCTGTTTTTT. Encoded protein: CASSLETGARELFF.

This clone was counted a few times. The chain combines TRBV6-1 with TRBJ1-3; 7 nucleotides agree with TRBD1. There are 16 residues in the CDR3. V shed 4 bases and J 3 bases; nucleotides not matched to a gene: 9. Looked up from germline, CDR1 is MNHNS and CDR2 is SASEGT. The CDR3 here is CASSADRVLGGNTIYF. In nucleotides, the CDR3 is TGTGCCAGCAGTGCCGACAGGGTGCTAGGTGGAAACACCATATATTTT.

This clone was seen just once. This sequence joins TRBV2 and TRBJ1-5; D is unresolved. The CDR3 is 14 amino acids. CDR1 is SNHLY and CDR2 is FYNNEI in the germline V gene. Between the trimmed V and J ends, which lost 2 bases and 4 bases, there was a span of 9 bases. The CDR3 region has the DNA TGTGCCAGCAGTGAATCAAGCCGAAATCAGCCCCAGCATTTT. Translation gives CASSESSRNQPQHF.

In nucleotides, the CDR3 is TGTGCCAGCAGGGGGGGAAAGGGGACCCAGTACTTC. It encodes CASRGGKGTQYF. The rearrangement uses TRBV6-5 and TRBJ2-5; possible D gene TRBD2, 6 bases. V was trimmed by 6 bases and J by 7 bases, leaving 12 bases between them. Germline lookup yields CDR1 MNHEY and CDR2 SVGAGI. CDR3 length: 12 residues.

This clone showed up just once. CDR3 region: CASSSGHNSNQPQHF. In DNA form, the CDR3 reads TGTGCCAGCAGCTCCGGACACAATAGCAATCAGCCCCAGCATTTT. The chain carries TRBV7-6 and TRBJ1-5; D may be TRBD1 (5 bases). The V gene lost 4 bases and the J gene lost 0 bases, with 10 bases spanning the gap. This CDR3 has 15 residues. In germline, CDR1 is SGHVS, CDR2 FNYEAQ.

The chain recombines TRBV11-2 with TRBJ1-6, with TRBD1 as a possible D gene (5 bases). Trimming cost V 3 bases and J 11 bases, with 11 bases left between them. CDR3 length: 13 amino acids. Germline assignment: CDR1 SGHAT and CDR2 FQNNGV. Here the CDR3 DNA reads TGTGCCAGCAGCTTTCAAGGGGCAACACCCCTCCACTTT. It codes for CASSFQGATPLHF. The entire variable domain, with the rest obtained from reference TRBV11-2 and TRBJ1-6, is as follows: EAGVAQSPRYKIIEKRQSVAFWCNPISGHATLYWYQQILGQGPKLLIQFQNNGVVDDSQLPKDRFSAERLKGVDSTLKIQPAKLEDSAVYLCASSFQGATPLHFGNGTRLTVT.

The rearrangement links TRBV28 to TRBJ1-1; maybe TRBD1 (6 bases). V lost 5 bases, J lost 8 bases, and 9 bases lay in between. The germline CDR1 and CDR2 sequences are MDHEN and SYDVKM. CDR3 length: 11 amino acids. This CDR3 is CASSRGTEAFF. The CDR3 DNA reads TGTGCCAGCAGTAGGGGGACAGAAGCTTTCTTT.

The V and J genes are TRBV11-3 and TRBJ2-7; 7 bases fit TRBD1. CDR1 is SGHNT, CDR2 YENEEA, per germline. The length of the CDR3 is 15 residues. Losses at the gene ends were 0 bases for V and 2 bases for J; bases not matched to a gene: 4. The CDR3 sequence: CASSLDRDSAYEQYF. CDR3 in DNA: TGTGCCAGCAGCTTAGATAGGGACAGTGCCTACGAGCAGTACTTC.

The V and J genes are TRBV6-5 and TRBJ1-2; D may be TRBD1 (6 bases). V was cut by 7 bases and J by 4 bases, with 7 bases left in between. The CDR3 runs to 11 residues. Germline CDR1 and CDR2: MNHEY and SVGAGI. The CDR3 region is CASMDSYGYTF. The CDR3 nucleotides read TGTGCCAGCATGGACAGCTATGGCTACACCTTC.

The rearrangement links TRBV5-4 to TRBJ1-5; D uncertain. The V gene lost 0 bases and the J gene lost 5 bases, with 6 bases spanning the gap. The CDR3 length is 13 residues. CDR1 SGHNT and CDR2 YYREEE come from the germline V gene (reference sequence). Written as DNA, the CDR3 is TGTGCCAGCAGCTTGGGAGCGGATCAGCCCCAGCATTTT. Its translation is CASSLGADQPQHF.

V is TRBV4-1 and J is TRBJ1-1, with D maybe TRBD1 (6 bases). This CDR3 has 16 residues. The V and J ends lost 4 bases and 4 bases respectively, with 19 bases between them. Per germline, CDR1 MGHRA and CDR2 YSYEKL. The CDR3 region is CASSPRPQGVGTEAFF. The CDR3 bases are TGCGCCAGCAGCCCAAGGCCACAGGGTGTGGGCACTGAAGCTTTCTTT.